The 28 T cell receptor beta chains listed next were all sequenced from one sample in a study of blood T cell repertoires in COVID-19. Here immunoSEQ multiplex PCR was the method, and the copy in TCRdb shows in-frame clones only, minus some. The table lists 180,000 or so clones, around four fifths of them singletons, with 13% in the top ten. Sequencing input: PBMCs or T cells enriched from blood (not recorded which). These TCRs come from an older woman who had recovered from COVID-19.

This chain links TRBV7-9 with TRBJ2-3, with D possibly TRBD2 on 5 matching bases. With 2 bases removed from V and 4 bases from J, the gap between germline ends came to 13 bases. This CDR3 contains 15 residues. Germline V CDR1 and CDR2: SEHNR, FQNEAQ (reference sequence). The CDR3 sequence: CASSLLAGGADTQYF. CDR3 DNA: TGTGCCAGCAGCTTACTAGCTGGTGGGGCAGATACGCAGTATTTT.

V and J are TRBV2 and TRBJ2-7; D is uncertain. The CDR3 loop spans 13 amino acids. Germline-derived CDR1 and CDR2 are SNHLY and FYNNEI. Trimming stripped 3 bases from V and 3 bases from J, with 9 bases between. The CDR3 here is CASSDGQVYEQYF. The CDR3 DNA follows: TGTGCCAGCAGTGATGGGCAGGTCTACGAGCAGTACTTC.

The chain uses TRBV28 and TRBJ2-3, with 9 bases matching TRBD2. CDR3 length: 16 amino acids. Trimming removed 5 bases from V and 8 bases from J; junction bases left unmatched: 14. CDR1 and CDR2 from the germline V gene are MDHEN and SYDVKM. CDR3 in amino acids: CASSAPTSGIVGTQYF. CDR3 DNA sequence: TGTGCCAGCAGTGCGCCGACTAGCGGAATAGTCGGTACGCAGTATTTT.

The chain links TRBV19 to TRBJ2-1, with D uncertain. Trimming pared 3 bases from V and 4 bases from J, leaving 4 bases between. CDR3 length: 12 amino acids. Germline CDR1 LNHDA, CDR2 SQIVND (reference sequence). Here the CDR3 DNA reads TGTGCCAGTAGTATCAGGTACAATGAGCAGTTCTTC. It is translated as CASSIRYNEQFF.

The CDR3 loop is CASSPGLRGRNTEAFF. CDR3 nucleotide sequence: TGTGCCAGCAGCCCTGGTCTCAGGGGGAGGAACACTGAAGCTTTCTTT. This chain uses TRBV5-4 with TRBJ1-1; 7 nucleotides match TRBD1. J lost 1 base, V lost 4 bases, and 10 bases had no gene match. Per the germline V gene, CDR1 is SGHNT and CDR2 is YYREEE (reference sequence). The CDR3 spans 16 residues.

V gene TRBV24-1 combines with J gene TRBJ2-5; 9 bases align to TRBD1. With V trimmed by 4 bases and J by 4 bases, 15 bases remained unmatched. The CDR3 is made up of 18 amino acids. CDR1 and CDR2 (germline): KGHDR, SFDVKD. The CDR3 sequence is CATSDWNRGRGKRETQYF. In DNA, the CDR3 is TGTGCCACCAGTGACTGGAACAGGGGGCGCGGGAAACGAGAGACCCAGTACTTC.

The chain recombines TRBV11-1 with TRBJ2-2; TRBD2 matches at 9 bases. After removal of 6 bases from V and 9 bases from J, the junction contained 11 bases not matched to a gene. The CDR3 has 15 amino acids. Germline V CDR1 and CDR2: SGHAT, FQDESV (reference sequence). Here the CDR3 DNA reads TGTGCCAGCAGAAATATGGCTAGCGGGAACCGGGAGCTGTTTTTT. It specifies CASRNMASGNRELFF.

The chain couples TRBV7-8 to TRBJ1-1, with D possibly matching TRBD1 (5 bases). The CDR3 totals 16 residues. The V gene lost 5 bases and the J gene lost 4 bases, with 20 bases spanning the gap. In germline, CDR1 is SGHVS, CDR2 FQNEAQ. The CDR3 loop reads CASSLGTQGGATEAFF. The CDR3 bases are TGTGCCAGCAGCCTAGGAACGCAGGGAGGTGCCACTGAAGCTTTCTTT.

The chain uses TRBV3-1 (or the pseudogene TRBV3-2) and TRBJ2-7, with TRBD2 matching over 7 bases. Looked up from germline, CDR1 is LGHDT and CDR2 is YNNKEL (reference sequence). This CDR3 is built from 17 residues. Trimming removed 0 bases from V and 4 bases from J; junction bases left unmatched: 12. CDR3 nucleotides: TGTGCCAGCAGCCAAGATCGGGCGGGGGATCGGCTATACGAGCAGTACTTC. This encodes CASSQDRAGDRLYEQYF.

J is TRBJ1-1 and V is TRBV29-1, with D perhaps matching TRBD1 (5 bases). V was trimmed by 8 bases and J by 4 bases, leaving 14 bases between them. CDR3 length: 12 amino acids. Germline values: CDR1 SQVTM, CDR2 ANQGSEA. CDR3 coding DNA: TGCAGCTCGCCCGCGGGGGGCACTGAAGCTTTCTTT. The encoded protein is CSSPAGGTEAFF.

Here the CDR3 reads CASSLASVGLVSEQYF. In DNA, the CDR3 is TGTGCCAGCAGCTTAGCTTCAGTGGGACTAGTATCCGAGCAGTACTTC. The genes are TRBV11-1 and TRBJ2-7, with TRBD2 matching 8 bases. The J segment lost 6 bases and the V segment lost 0 bases, leaving 10 bases of the junction unmatched. Germline V gene lookup returns CDR1 SGHAT and CDR2 FQDESV (reference sequence). The CDR3 has 16 amino acids.

The rearrangement links TRBV12-3 or TRBV12-4 to TRBJ2-3; possibly TRBD2 for D (5 bases). With 5 bases removed from V and 8 bases from J, the gap between germline ends came to 14 bases. The CDR3 has 13 residues. CDR3 loop: CASSPPGFATQYF. CDR3 bases: TGTGCCAGCAGTCCTCCGGGGTTCGCTACGCAGTATTTT.

The V and J genes are TRBV4-1 and TRBJ2-7; TRBD1 is a possible D gene (5 bases). CDR1 and CDR2 from the germline V gene are MGHRA and YSYEKL. The CDR3 contains 15 residues. V lost 1 base to trimming and J lost 4 bases, with 14 bases between them. CDR3 sequence (DNA): TGCGCCAGCAGCCAAGGGAGCCTTAGGGGTTACGAGCAGTACTTC. Amino acid sequence: CASSQGSLRGYEQYF.

The chain is built from TRBV5-4 and TRBJ1-1, with D possibly matching TRBD1 (5 bases). V dropped 1 base and J dropped 0 bases, with 10 bases sitting between them. This CDR3 has 15 residues. Germline CDR1 reads SGHNT; CDR2 reads YYREEE (reference sequence). The CDR3 nucleotides are TGTGCCAGCAGCTTGCCCCGGGGGATGAACACTGAAGCTTTCTTT. It yields the protein CASSLPRGMNTEAFF. The full variable domain, its missing parts supplied by reference TRBV5-4 and TRBJ1-1, is ETGVTQSPTHLIKTRGQQVTLRCSSQSGHNTVSWYQQALGQGPQFIFQYYREEENGRGNFPPRFSGLQFPNYSSELNVNALELDDSALYLCASSLPRGMNTEAFFGQGTRLTVV.

This chain uses TRBV7-2 with TRBJ2-7, with D maybe TRBD1 (6 bases). The CDR3 has 14 amino acids. From germline, CDR1 is SGHTA and CDR2 FQGNSA. V lost 6 bases and J lost 5, with 17 bases in between. CDR3 nucleotide sequence: TGTGCCAGCAGGTACAGGGATACCATCCACGAGCAGTACTTC. Translated, it gives CASRYRDTIHEQYF.

The J gene is TRBJ2-6, the V gene TRBV4-1; 8 positions agree with TRBD1. The CDR3 has 20 amino acids. Germline V gene lookup returns CDR1 MGHRA and CDR2 YSYEKL. Losses at the gene ends were 0 bases for V and 4 bases for J; bases not matched to a gene: 14. DNA for the CDR3: TGCGCCAGCAGCCAAGACAGGTCAGGACAGGGAGTTGCCGGGGCCAACGTCCTGACTTTC. As protein: CASSQDRSGQGVAGANVLTF.

This clone has a single count. V is TRBV28 and J is TRBJ1-3; 9 positions agree with TRBD1. CDR1 is MDHEN, CDR2 SYDVKM, per germline. The trim removed 8 bases at V and 4 bases at J, leaving 15 bases unmatched. This CDR3 contains 17 residues. CDR3 nucleotides: TGTGCCAGCCGTCAAGATTTTGACAGGGGGTTAGGAAACACCATATATTTT. This sequence encodes CASRQDFDRGLGNTIYF.

The rearrangement joins TRBV3-1 (or the pseudogene TRBV3-2) to TRBJ2-3; tentatively, D is TRBD2 (5 bases). The V and J ends lost 2 bases and 6 bases respectively, with 12 bases between them. Per germline, CDR1 LGHDT and CDR2 YNNKEL (reference sequence). The CDR3 runs 14 residues. CDR3 bases: TGTGCCAGCAGCCAACGCTCTCGAGGGGATACGCAGTATTTT. As protein: CASSQRSRGDTQYF.

V gene TRBV6-5 combines with J gene TRBJ2-7; a possible D gene is TRBD2 (6 bases). CDR1 is MNHEY, CDR2 SVGAGI, per germline. V was cut by 2 bases and J by 2 bases, with 10 bases left in between. There are 14 residues in the CDR3. The CDR3 loop is CASSYRRGPYEQYF. For the CDR3, the DNA is TGTGCCAGCAGTTACAGGCGGGGTCCCTACGAGCAGTACTTC.

The chain employs TRBV5-1 and TRBJ2-7, with a tentative D call TRBD2 (6 bases). There are 16 residues in the CDR3. V lost 3 bases, J lost 0 bases, and 16 bases lay in between. Looked up from germline, CDR1 is SGHRS and CDR2 is YFSETQ. Here the CDR3 DNA reads TGCGCCAGCAGCTCACCCGGGACTGGGAGCTCCTACGAGCAGTACTTC. As protein: CASSSPGTGSSYEQYF.

The J gene is TRBJ2-5, the V gene TRBV6-5; D is uncertain. Germline-derived CDR1 and CDR2 are MNHEY and SVGAGI. V was shortened by 4 bases and J by 1 base, with 7 bases between the two germline ends. The CDR3 length is 13 residues. The CDR3 region has the DNA TGTGCCAGCAGTTCCTCCGGCCAAGAGACCCAGTACTTC. Protein product: CASSSSGQETQYF.

The chain uses TRBV18 and TRBJ2-2, with a weak D call TRBD1 (5 bases). The CDR3 consists of 16 residues. Germline V gives CDR1 KGHSH, CDR2 LQKENI. V lost 0 bases, J lost 0 bases, and 8 bases lay in between. The CDR3 reads CASSPPGRTNTGELFF. For the CDR3, the DNA is TGTGCCAGCTCACCACCGGGGCGGACGAACACCGGGGAGCTGTTTTTT.

This clone was found once. J is TRBJ1-4 and V is TRBV5-1; the D gene is possibly TRBD1 (6 bases). Germline V gene lookup returns CDR1 SGHRS and CDR2 YFSETQ. The V gene lost 4 bases and the J gene lost 7 bases, with 20 bases spanning the gap. There are 16 residues in the CDR3. The CDR3 protein is CASSASGGAGGEKLFF. The CDR3 nucleotides are TGCGCCAGCAGCGCCTCTGGGGGGGCAGGAGGTGAAAAACTGTTTTTT.

The gene calls are TRBV28 and TRBJ2-7; 9 bases are a match to TRBD2. Trimming cost V 1 base and J 4 bases; bases outside gene matches: 5. The CDR3 loop spans 15 amino acids. Germline lookup yields CDR1 MDHEN and CDR2 SYDVKM. CDR3 amino acids: CASSLSAGGEYEQYF. DNA of the CDR3: TGTGCCAGCAGTTTATCGGCGGGAGGGGAGTACGAGCAGTACTTC.

The V and J genes are TRBV18 and TRBJ2-7; TRBD1 aligns across 8 bases. V dropped 5 bases and J dropped 4; count of bases not matched to a gene: 13. CDR1 and CDR2 from the germline V gene are KGHSH and LQKENI. This CDR3 is 16 amino acids long. The CDR3 loop reads CASSSMTGEPSYEQYF. In nucleotides, the CDR3 is TGTGCCAGCTCATCAATGACAGGGGAACCATCTTACGAGCAGTACTTC.

CDR3 protein: CAWSVMGGGNQPQHF. The CDR3 bases are TGTGCCTGGAGCGTAATGGGAGGGGGCAATCAGCCCCAGCATTTT. The genes are TRBV30 and TRBJ1-5, with a tentative D call TRBD1 (5 bases). CDR1 is GTSNPN and CDR2 is SVGIG in the germline V gene (reference sequence). V was clipped by 3 bases and J by 2 bases, with 14 bases between them. This CDR3 is 15 amino acids long.

The gene calls are TRBV5-1 and TRBJ1-6; maybe TRBD1 (5 bases). Trimming removed 2 bases at V and 5 bases at J, with 11 bases between. CDR1 and CDR2 (germline): SGHRS, YFSETQ. The length of the CDR3 is 15 residues. This CDR3 reads CASSLAGPNNSPLHF. CDR3 sequence (DNA): TGCGCCAGCAGCTTAGCGGGACCTAATAATTCACCCCTCCACTTT.

The CDR3 DNA is TGTGCCAGCAGTTACTCAGGTCGGGGACAGGGTTCTATCTACACCTTC. Translation gives CASSYSGRGQGSIYTF. J is TRBJ1-2 and V is TRBV6-5, with 9 bases aligning to TRBD1. This CDR3 has 16 residues. Germline trimming cut 0 bases from V and 10 bases from J; bases unmatched to any gene: 12. CDR1 and CDR2 from the germline V gene are MNHEY and SVGAGI.